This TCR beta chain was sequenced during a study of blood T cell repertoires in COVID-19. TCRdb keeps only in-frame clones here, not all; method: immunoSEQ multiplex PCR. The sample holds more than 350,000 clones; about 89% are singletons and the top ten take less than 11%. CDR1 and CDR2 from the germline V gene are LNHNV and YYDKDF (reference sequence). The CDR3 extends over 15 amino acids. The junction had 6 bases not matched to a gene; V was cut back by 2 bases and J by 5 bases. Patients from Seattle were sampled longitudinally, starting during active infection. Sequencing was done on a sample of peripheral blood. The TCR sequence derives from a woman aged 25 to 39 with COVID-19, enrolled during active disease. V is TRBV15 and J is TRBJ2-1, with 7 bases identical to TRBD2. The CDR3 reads CATSRWASGNNEQFF. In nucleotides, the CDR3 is TGTGCCACCAGCAGATGGGCTAGCGGAAACAATGAGCAGTTCTTC.